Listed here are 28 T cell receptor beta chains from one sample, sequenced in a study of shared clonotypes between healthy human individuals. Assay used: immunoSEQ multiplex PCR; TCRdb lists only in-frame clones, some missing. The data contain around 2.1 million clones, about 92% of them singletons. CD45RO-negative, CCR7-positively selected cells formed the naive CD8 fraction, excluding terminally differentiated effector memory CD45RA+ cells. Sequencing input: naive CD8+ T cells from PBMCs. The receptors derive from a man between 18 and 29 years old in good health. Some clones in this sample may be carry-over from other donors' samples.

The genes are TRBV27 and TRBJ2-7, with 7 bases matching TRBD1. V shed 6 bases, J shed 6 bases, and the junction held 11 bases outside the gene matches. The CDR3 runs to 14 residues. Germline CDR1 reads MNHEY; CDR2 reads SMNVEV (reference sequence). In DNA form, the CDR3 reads TGTGCCAGCAGCCCAAGACAGGGAGTCTCCGAGCAGTACTTC. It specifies CASSPRQGVSEQYF.

The chain's CDR3 is CASSLGGVRFGTGGVYEQYF. The CDR3 DNA is TGTGCCAGCAGCTTGGGAGGGGTCAGATTTGGGACAGGGGGAGTCTACGAGCAGTACTTC. J is TRBJ2-7 and V is TRBV5-4; TRBD1 matches 11 bases. Losses at the gene ends were 0 bases for V and 3 bases for J; bases not matched to a gene: 17. CDR1 and CDR2 from the germline V gene are SGHNT and YYREEE (reference sequence). The CDR3 totals 20 residues.

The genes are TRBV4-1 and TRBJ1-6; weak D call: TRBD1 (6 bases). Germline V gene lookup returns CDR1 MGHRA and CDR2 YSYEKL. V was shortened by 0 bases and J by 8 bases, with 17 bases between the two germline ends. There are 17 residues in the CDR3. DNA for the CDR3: TGCGCCAGCAGCCAAGAGAACCATGGGGGGCTGGATTCACCCCTCCACTTT. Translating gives CASSQENHGGLDSPLHF.

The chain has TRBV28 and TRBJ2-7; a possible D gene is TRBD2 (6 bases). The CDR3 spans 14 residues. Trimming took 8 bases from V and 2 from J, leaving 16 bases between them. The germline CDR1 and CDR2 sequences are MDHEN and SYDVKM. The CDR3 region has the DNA TGTGCCAGCGTCGAAGCGGGTGCCGCCTACGAGCAGTACTTC. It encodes CASVEAGAAYEQYF.

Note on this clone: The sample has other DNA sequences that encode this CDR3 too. The CDR3 loop reads CATSRDLGGAGNQPQHF. CDR3 nucleotide sequence: TGTGCCACCAGCAGAGATCTCGGGGGGGCGGGCAATCAGCCCCAGCATTTT. The chain couples TRBV15 to TRBJ1-5; D may be TRBD1 (6 bases). The V end was cut by 0 bases, the J end by 2 bases, with 14 bases between. Germline V gene sequence: CDR1 LNHNV, CDR2 YYDKDF (reference sequence). CDR3 length: 17 amino acids.

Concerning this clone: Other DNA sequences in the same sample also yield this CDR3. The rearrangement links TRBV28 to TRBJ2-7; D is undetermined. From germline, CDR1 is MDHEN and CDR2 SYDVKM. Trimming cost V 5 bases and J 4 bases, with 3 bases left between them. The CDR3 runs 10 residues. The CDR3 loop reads CASSRYEQYF. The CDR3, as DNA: TGTGCCAGCAGTAGGTACGAGCAGTACTTC.

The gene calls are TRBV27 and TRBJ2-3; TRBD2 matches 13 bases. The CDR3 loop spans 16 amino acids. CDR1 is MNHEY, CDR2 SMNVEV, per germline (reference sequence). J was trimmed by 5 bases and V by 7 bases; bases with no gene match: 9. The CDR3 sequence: CASIHRTSGREDTQYF. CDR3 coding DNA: TGTGCCAGCATTCATCGGACTAGCGGGAGAGAAGATACGCAGTATTTT.

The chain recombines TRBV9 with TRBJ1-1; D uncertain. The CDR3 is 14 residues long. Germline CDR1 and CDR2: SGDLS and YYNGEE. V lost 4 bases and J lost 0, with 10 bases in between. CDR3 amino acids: CASSPERMNTEAFF. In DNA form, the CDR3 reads TGTGCCAGCAGCCCCGAAAGGATGAACACTGAAGCTTTCTTT.

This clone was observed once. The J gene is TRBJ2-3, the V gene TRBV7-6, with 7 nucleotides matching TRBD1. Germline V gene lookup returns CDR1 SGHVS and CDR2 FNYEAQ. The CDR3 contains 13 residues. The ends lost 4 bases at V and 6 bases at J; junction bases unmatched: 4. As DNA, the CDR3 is TGTGCCAGCAGCTCGTTCAGGGGGGATACGCAGTATTTT. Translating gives CASSSFRGDTQYF. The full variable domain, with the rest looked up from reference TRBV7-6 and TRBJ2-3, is GAGVSQSPRYKVTKRGQDVALRCDPISGHVSLYWYRQALGQGPEFLTYFNYEAQQDKSGLPNDRFSAERPEGSISTLTIQRTEQRDSAMYRCASSSFRGDTQYFGPGTRLTVL.

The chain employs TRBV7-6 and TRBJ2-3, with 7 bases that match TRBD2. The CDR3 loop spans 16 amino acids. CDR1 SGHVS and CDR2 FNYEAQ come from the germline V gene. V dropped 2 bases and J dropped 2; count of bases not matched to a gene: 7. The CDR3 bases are TGTGCCAGCAGCTTATCGCCGGGACTACCCACAGATACGCAGTATTTT. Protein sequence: CASSLSPGLPTDTQYF.

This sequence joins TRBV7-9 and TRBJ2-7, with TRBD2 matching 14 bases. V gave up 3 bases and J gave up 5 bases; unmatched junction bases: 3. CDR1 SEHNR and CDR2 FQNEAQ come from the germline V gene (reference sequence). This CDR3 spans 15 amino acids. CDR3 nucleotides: TGTGCCAGCAGCTTGGCGGGACTAGCGGGAGACGAGCAGTACTTC. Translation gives CASSLAGLAGDEQYF.

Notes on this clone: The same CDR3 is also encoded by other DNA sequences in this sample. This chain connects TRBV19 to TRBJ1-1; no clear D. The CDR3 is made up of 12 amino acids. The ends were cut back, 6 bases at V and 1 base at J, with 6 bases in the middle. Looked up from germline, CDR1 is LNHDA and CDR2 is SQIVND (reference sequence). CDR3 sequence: CASSRENTEAFF. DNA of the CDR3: TGTGCCAGTAGCCGGGAGAACACTGAAGCTTTCTTT. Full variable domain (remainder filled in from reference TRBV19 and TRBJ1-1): DGGITQSPKYLFRKEGQNVTLSCEQNLNHDAMYWYRQDPGQGLRLIYYSQIVNDFQKGDIAEGYSVSREKKESFPLTVTSAQKNPTAFYLCASSRENTEAFFGQGTRLTVV.

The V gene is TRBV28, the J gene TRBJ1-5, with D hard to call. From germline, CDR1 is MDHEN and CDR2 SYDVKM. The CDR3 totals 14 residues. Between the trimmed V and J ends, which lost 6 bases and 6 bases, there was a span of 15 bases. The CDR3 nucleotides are TGTGCCAGCAGCGGCCAGTCTCTGGGTCAGCCCCAGCATTTT. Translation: CASSGQSLGQPQHF.

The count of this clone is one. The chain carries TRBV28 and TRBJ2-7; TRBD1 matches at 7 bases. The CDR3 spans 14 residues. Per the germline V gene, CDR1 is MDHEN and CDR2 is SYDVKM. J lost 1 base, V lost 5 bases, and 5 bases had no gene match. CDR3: CASSPGQKSYEQYF. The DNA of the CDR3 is TGTGCCAGCAGTCCGGGACAGAAATCCTACGAGCAGTACTTC.

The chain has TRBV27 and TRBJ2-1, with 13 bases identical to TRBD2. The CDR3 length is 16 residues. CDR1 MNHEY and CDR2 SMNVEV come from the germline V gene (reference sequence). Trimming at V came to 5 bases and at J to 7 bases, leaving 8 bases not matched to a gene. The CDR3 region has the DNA TGTGCCAGCAGTCCCCTACTAGCGGGAGGGGCAAATGAGCAGTTCTTC. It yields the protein CASSPLLAGGANEQFF.

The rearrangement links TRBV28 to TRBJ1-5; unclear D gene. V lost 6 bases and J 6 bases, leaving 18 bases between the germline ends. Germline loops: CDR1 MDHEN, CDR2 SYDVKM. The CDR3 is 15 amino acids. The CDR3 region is CASRLGLNGAQPQHF. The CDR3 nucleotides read TGTGCCAGCAGGCTGGGCCTAAACGGAGCTCAGCCCCAGCATTTT.

The CDR3 sequence is CASSQGFQGGLAKNIQYF. The CDR3 DNA follows: TGCGCCAGCAGCCAAGGGTTCCAGGGGGGGTTAGCCAAAAACATTCAGTACTTC. J is TRBJ2-4 and V is TRBV4-1; D may match TRBD1 or TRBD2 (7 bases each). Trimming pared 1 base from V and 0 bases from J, leaving 16 bases between. Germline CDR1 and CDR2: MGHRA and YSYEKL. There are 18 residues in the CDR3.

The CDR3 sequence: CASSLLARQETQYF. The CDR3 nucleotides read TGTGCCAGCAGTTTACTCGCGCGCCAAGAGACCCAGTACTTC. The chain is built from TRBV27 and TRBJ2-5; D remains unclear. V was cut by 2 bases and J by 1 base, with 8 bases left in between. CDR3 length equals 14 residues. Germline assignment: CDR1 MNHEY and CDR2 SMNVEV (reference sequence).

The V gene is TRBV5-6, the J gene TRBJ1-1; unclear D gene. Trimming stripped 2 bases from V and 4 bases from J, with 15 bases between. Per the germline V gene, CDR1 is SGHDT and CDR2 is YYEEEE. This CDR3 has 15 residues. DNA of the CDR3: TGTGCCAGCAGCTTTCAGAGGGAGCGGTTCACTGAAGCTTTCTTT. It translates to CASSFQRERFTEAFF.

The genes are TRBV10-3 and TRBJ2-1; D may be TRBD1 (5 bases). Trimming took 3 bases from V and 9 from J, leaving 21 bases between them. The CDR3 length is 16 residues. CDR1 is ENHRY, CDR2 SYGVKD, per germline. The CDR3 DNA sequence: TGTGCCATCAGTGATTCGGACACCGCTCCTACTGGTGAGCAGTTCTTC. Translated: CAISDSDTAPTGEQFF.

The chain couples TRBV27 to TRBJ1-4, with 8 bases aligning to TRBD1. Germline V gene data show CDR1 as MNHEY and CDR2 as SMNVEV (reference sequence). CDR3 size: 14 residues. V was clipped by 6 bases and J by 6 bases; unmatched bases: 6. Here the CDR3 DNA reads TGTGCCAGCAGGCACAGGGGGGAATATGAAAAACTGTTTTTT. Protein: CASRHRGEYEKLFF.

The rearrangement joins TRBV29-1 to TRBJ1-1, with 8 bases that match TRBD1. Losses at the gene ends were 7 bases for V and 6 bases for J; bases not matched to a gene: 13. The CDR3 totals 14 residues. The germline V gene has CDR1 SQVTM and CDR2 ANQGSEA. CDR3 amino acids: CSARGLDRGPEAFF. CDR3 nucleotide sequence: TGCAGCGCGAGGGGGCTCGACAGGGGCCCTGAAGCTTTCTTT.

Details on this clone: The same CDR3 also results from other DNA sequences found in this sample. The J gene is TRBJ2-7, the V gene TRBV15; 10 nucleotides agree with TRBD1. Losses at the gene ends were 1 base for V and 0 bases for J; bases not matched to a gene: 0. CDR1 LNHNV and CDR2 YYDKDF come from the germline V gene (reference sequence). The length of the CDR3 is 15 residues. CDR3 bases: TGTGCCACCAGCAGAGGACAGGGGGCCTCCTACGAGCAGTACTTC. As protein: CATSRGQGASYEQYF.

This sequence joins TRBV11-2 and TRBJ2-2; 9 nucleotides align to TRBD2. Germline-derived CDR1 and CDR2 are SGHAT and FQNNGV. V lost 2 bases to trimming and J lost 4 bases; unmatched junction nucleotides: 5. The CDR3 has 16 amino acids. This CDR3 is CASSLLAGVRTGELFF. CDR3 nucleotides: TGTGCCAGCAGCTTATTAGCGGGAGTGCGCACCGGGGAGCTGTTTTTT.

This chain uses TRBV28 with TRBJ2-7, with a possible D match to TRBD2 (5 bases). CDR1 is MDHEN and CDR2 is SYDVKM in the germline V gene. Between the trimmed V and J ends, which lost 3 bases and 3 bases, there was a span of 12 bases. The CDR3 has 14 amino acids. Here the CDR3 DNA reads TGTGCCAGCAGTTTTGCCGGGGTCGGCTACGAGCAGTACTTC. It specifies CASSFAGVGYEQYF.

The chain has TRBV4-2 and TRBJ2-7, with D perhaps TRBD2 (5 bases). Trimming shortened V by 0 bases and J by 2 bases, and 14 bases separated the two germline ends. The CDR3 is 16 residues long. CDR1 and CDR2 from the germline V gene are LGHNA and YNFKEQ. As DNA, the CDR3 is TGTGCCAGCAGCCAAGATGATAGCGCTTACCCCTACGAGCAGTACTTC. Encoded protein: CASSQDDSAYPYEQYF.

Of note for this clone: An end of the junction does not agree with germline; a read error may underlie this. The CDR3 here is CASTLPTSGRAYEQYF. CDR3 nucleotides: TGTGCCAGCACCTTACCTACTAGCGGGAGGGCCTACGAGCAGTACTTC. The chain joins TRBV7-2 to TRBJ2-7; TRBD2 aligns across 13 bases. Germline CDR1 reads SGHTA; CDR2 reads FQGNSA. The CDR3 spans 16 residues. The whole variable domain, filled in from reference TRBV7-2 and TRBJ2-7, reads GAGVSQSPSNKVTEKGKDVELRCDPISGHTALYWYRQSLGQGLEFLIYFQGNSAPDKSGLPSDRFSAERTGGSVSTLTIQRTQQEDSAVYLCASTLPTSGRAYEQYFGPGTRLTVT.

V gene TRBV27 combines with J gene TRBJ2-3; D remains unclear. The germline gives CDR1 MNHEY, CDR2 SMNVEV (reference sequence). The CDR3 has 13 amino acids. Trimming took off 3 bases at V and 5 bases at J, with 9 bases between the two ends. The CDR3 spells CASSLEWKDTQYF. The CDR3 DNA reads TGTGCCAGCAGTTTGGAATGGAAAGATACGCAGTATTTT.